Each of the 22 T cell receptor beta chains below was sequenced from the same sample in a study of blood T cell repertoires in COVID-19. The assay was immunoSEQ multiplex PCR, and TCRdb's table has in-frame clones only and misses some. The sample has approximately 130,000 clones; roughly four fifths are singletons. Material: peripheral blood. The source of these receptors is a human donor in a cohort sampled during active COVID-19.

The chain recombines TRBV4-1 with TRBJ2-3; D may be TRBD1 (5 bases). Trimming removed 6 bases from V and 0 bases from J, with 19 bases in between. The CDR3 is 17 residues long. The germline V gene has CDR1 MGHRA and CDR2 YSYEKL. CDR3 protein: CASRQIPGATSTDTQYF. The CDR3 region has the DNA TGCGCCAGCAGGCAAATCCCTGGGGCTACTAGCACAGATACGCAGTATTTT.

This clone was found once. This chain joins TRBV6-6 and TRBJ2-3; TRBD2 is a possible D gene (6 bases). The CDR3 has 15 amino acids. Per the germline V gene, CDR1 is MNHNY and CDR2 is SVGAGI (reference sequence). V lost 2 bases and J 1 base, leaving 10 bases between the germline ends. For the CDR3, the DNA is TGTGCCAGCAGTTACGGGGGGACTGGCACAGATACGCAGTATTTT. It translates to CASSYGGTGTDTQYF.

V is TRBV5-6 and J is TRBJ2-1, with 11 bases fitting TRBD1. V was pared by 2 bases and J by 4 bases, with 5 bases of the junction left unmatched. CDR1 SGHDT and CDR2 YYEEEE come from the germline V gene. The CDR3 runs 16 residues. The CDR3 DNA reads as TGTGCCAGCAGCTTCTCCGGGACAGGGGGGTACAATGAGCAGTTCTTC. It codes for CASSFSGTGGYNEQFF.

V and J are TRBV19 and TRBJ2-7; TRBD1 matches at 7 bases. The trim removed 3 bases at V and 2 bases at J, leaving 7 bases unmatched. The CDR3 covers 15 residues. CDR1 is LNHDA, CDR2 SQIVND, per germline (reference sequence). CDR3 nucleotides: TGTGCCAGTAGTATCGGGACAGTCAGGACCTACGAGCAGTACTTC. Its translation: CASSIGTVRTYEQYF.

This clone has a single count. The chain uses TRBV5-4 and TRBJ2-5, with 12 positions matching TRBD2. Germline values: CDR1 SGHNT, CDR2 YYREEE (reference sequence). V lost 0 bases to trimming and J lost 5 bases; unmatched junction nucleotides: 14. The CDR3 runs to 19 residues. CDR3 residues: CASSLALMASGGAAETQYF. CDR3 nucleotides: TGTGCCAGCAGCTTGGCCTTAATGGCTAGCGGGGGGGCCGCGGAGACCCAGTACTTC. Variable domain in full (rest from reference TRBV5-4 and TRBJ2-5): ETGVTQSPTHLIKTRGQQVTLRCSSQSGHNTVSWYQQALGQGPQFIFQYYREEENGRGNFPPRFSGLQFPNYSSELNVNALELDDSALYLCASSLALMASGGAAETQYFGPGTRLLVL.

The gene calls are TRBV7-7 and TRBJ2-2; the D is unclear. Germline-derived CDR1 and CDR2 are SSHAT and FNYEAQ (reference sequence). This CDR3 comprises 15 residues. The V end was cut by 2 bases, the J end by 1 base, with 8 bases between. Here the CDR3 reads CASSLSGQNTGELFF. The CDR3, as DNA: TGTGCCAGCAGCTTATCGGGTCAGAACACCGGGGAGCTGTTTTTT.

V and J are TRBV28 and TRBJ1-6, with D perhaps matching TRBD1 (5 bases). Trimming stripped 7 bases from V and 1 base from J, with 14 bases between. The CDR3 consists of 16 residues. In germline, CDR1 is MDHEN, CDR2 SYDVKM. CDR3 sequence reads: CASKGHISSYNSPLHF. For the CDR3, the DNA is TGTGCCAGCAAGGGGCATATCTCGTCCTATAATTCACCCCTCCACTTT.

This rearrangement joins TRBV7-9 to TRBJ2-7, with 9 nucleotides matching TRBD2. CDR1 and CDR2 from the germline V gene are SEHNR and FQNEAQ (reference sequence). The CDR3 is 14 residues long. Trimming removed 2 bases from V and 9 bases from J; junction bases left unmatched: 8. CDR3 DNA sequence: TGTGCCAGCAGCTTAATACTAGCGGGTTCCCTGCAGTACTTC. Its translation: CASSLILAGSLQYF.

The CDR3 coding sequence is TGTGCCAGCAGCGCCAAGGGACAGGGGGGCTACGAGCAGTACTTC. It specifies CASSAKGQGGYEQYF. The chain joins TRBV13 to TRBJ2-7; TRBD1 aligns across 11 bases. The trim removed 5 bases at V and 3 bases at J, leaving 6 bases unmatched. CDR1 is PRHDT, CDR2 FYEKMQ, per germline (reference sequence). This CDR3 is 15 amino acids long.

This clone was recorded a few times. CDR3 protein: CAWSAFRTGTDTQYF. CDR3 DNA: TGTGCCTGGAGTGCCTTCCGGACAGGTACAGATACGCAGTATTTT. The J gene is TRBJ2-3, the V gene TRBV30, with 7 bases lining up with TRBD1. The CDR3 sequence is 15 residues long. The ends lost 1 base at V and 3 bases at J; junction bases unmatched: 7. Germline V gives CDR1 GTSNPN, CDR2 SVGIG (reference sequence).

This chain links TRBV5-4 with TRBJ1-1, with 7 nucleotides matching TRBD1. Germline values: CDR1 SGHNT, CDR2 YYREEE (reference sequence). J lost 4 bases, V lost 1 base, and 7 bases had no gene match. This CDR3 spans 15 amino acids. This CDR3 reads CASSLRGTAGTEAFF. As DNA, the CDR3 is TGTGCCAGCAGCTTGCGGGGGACAGCCGGCACTGAAGCTTTCTTT.

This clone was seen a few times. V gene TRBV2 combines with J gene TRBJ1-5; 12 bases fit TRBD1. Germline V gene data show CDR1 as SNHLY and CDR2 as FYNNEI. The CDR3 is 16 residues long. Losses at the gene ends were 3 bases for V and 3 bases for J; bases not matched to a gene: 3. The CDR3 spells CASSDGTGGYNQPQHF. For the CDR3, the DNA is TGTGCCAGCAGTGATGGGACAGGGGGCTACAATCAGCCCCAGCATTTT.

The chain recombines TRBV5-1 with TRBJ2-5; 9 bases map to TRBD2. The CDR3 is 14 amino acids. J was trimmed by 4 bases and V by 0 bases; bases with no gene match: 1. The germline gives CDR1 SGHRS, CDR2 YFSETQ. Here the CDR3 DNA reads TGCGCCAGCAGCTTGGTAGCGGGGGCAGAGACCCAGTACTTC. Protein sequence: CASSLVAGAETQYF.

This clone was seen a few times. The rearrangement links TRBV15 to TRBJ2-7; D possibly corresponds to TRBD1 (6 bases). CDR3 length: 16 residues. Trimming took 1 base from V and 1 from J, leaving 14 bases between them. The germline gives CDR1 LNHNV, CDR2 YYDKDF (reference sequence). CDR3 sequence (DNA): TGTGCCACCAGCAGAGCCAGACAGGCGCTATCCTACGAGCAGTACTTC. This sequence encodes CATSRARQALSYEQYF. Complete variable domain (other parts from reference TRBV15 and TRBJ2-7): DAMVIQNPRYQVTQFGKPVTLSCSQTLNHNVMYWYQQKSSQAPKLLFHYYDKDFNNEADTPDNFQSRRPNTSFCFLDIRSPGLGDTAMYLCATSRARQALSYEQYFGPGTRLTVT.

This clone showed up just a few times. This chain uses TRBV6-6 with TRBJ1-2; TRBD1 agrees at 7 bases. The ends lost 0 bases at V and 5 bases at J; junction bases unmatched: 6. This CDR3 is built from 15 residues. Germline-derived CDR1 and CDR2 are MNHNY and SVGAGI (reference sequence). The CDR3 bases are TGTGCCAGCAGTTACTCGAGCTCAGGGGGATATGGCTACACCTTC. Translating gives CASSYSSSGGYGYTF.

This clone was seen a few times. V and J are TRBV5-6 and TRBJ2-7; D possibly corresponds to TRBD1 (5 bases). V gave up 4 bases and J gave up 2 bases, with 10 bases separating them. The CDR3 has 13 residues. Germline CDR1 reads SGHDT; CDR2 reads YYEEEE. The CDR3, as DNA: TGTGCCAGCAGCATCCGACAGACCTACGAGCAGTACTTC. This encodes CASSIRQTYEQYF.

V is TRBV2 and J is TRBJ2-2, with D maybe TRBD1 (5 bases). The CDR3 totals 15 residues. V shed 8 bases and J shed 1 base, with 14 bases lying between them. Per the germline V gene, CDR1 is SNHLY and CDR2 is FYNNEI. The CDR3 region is CASGHLGRNTGELFF. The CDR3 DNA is TGTGCCAGCGGCCACTTGGGGCGGAACACCGGGGAGCTGTTTTTT. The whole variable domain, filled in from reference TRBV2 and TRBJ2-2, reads EPEVTQTPSHQVTQMGQEVILRCVPISNHLYFYWYRQILGQKVEFLVSFYNNEISEKSEIFDDQFSVERPDGSNFTLKIRSTKLEDSAMYFCASGHLGRNTGELFFGEGSRLTVL.

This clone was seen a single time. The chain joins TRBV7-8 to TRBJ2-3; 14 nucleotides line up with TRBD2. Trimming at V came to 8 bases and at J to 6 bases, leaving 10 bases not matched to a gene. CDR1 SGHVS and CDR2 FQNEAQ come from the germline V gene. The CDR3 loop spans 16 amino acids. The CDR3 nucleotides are TGTGCCAGCGGACTAGCGGGGGGCTCGCCGACGGATACGCAGTATTTT. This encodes CASGLAGGSPTDTQYF. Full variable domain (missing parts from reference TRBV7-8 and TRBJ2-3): GAGVSQSPRYKVAKRGQDVALRCDPISGHVSLFWYQQALGQGPEFLTYFQNEAQLDKSGLPSDRFFAERPEGSVSTLKIQRTQQEDSAVYLCASGLAGGSPTDTQYFGPGTRLTVL.

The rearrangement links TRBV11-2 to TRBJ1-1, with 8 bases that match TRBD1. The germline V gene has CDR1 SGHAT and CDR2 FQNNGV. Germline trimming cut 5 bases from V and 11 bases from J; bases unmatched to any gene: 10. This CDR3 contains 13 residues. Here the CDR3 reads CASSRTGRMGAFF. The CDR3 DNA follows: TGTGCCAGCAGCAGGACAGGGCGGATGGGGGCTTTCTTT.

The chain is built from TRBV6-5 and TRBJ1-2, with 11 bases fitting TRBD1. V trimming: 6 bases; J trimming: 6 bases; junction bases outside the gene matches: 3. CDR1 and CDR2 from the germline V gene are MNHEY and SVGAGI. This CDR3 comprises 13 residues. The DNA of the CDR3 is TGTGCCAGCAGCCGGGACAGGGGGGATGGCTACACCTTC. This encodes CASSRDRGDGYTF.

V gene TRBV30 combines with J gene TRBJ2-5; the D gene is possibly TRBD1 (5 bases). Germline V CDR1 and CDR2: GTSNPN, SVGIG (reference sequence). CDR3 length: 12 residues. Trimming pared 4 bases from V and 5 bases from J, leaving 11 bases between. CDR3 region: CAWKGPSETQYF. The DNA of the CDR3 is TGTGCCTGGAAGGGGCCGTCCGAGACCCAGTACTTC.

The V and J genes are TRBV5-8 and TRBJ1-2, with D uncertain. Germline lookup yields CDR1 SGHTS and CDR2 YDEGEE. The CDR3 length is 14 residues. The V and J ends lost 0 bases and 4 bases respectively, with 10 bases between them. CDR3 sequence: CASSLVGEFYGYTF. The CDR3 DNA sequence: TGTGCCAGCAGCTTGGTTGGGGAGTTCTATGGCTACACCTTC.